These T cell receptor beta chains were read from a single sample in a study of blood T cell repertoires in COVID-19. Generated by immunoSEQ multiplex PCR, the TCRdb table keeps only in-frame clones and is missing some. The repertoire holds 250,000 to 300,000 clones, with 81% as singletons. Sequenced material: peripheral blood. The receptors come from a woman aged 55-70 years with active or convalescent COVID-19. Both conserved end residues are part of each CDR3. Each record gives: J gene, clone size, V gene, D gene, CDR3 DNA, CDR3 protein. The D gene is left open where the match is weak. Clone size appears in some rows only: once, few, many, or a class for an expanded clone.

TRBJ2-1 NA TRBV5-1 TRBD1 TGCGCCAGCAGCTTCAGACGGGACAGCTACAATGAGCAGTTCTTC CASSFRRDSYNEQFF
TRBJ2-1 NA TRBV29-1 NA TGCAGCGTTGAAGATCGGGGGGCATTCTCCTACAATGAGCAGTTCTTC CSVEDRGAFSYNEQFF
TRBJ2-7 few TRBV13 TRBD1 TGTGCCAGCAGCACCACTGGGACAGGGGGAAGCGAGCAGTACTTC CASSTTGTGGSEQYF
TRBJ2-2 NA TRBV7-9 TRBD2 TGTGCCAGCGCACCCCACCGGGGGGGGCCCACCGGGGAGCTGTTTTTT CASAPHRGGPTGELFF
TRBJ2-1 NA TRBV4-2 NA TGTGCCAGCAGCCAGGGCGTATTCAATGAGCAGTTCTTC CASSQGVFNEQFF
TRBJ2-3 few TRBV19 TRBD2 TGTGCCAGTACGTCCCAACGAGCGGGGGGACCAGATACGCAGTATTTT CASTSQRAGGPDTQYF
TRBJ1-2 NA TRBV6-2/TRBV6-3 TRBD1 TGTGCCAGCAGTTACTCGGGACAGATACGGGGCTACACCTTC CASSYSGQIRGYTF
TRBJ2-5 NA TRBV5-6 TRBD1 TGTGCCAGCAGCCAGTCCGGGACAGGGGGCTACAAGGCGGAGACCCAGTACTTC CASSQSGTGGYKAETQYF
TRBJ1-5 NA TRBV27 TRBD1 TGTGCCAGCAGTTCTAGGACAGGGGGGGGGCCCCAGCATTTT CASSSRTGGGPQHF
TRBJ1-2 many TRBV15 NA TGTGCCACCAGCAGAGGAAAGCAGGGGACCTATGGCTACACCTTC CATSRGKQGTYGYTF
TRBJ1-2 NA TRBV28 TRBD1 TGTGCCAGCAGGGGAGGGGACAGGGGAGGGTATGGCTACACCTTC CASRGGDRGGYGYTF
TRBJ1-1 once TRBV7-8 NA TGTGCCAGCAGCCCCGGATTCAAAGGGGACACTGAAGCTTTCTTT CASSPGFKGDTEAFF
TRBJ2-1 NA TRBV5-8 NA TGTGCCAGCGGGCGAGGGATCTCCTACAATGAGCAGTTCTTC CASGRGISYNEQFF
TRBJ2-5 NA TRBV6-5 NA TGTGCCAGCAGTTACCCAAGAGGAGAGACCCAGTACTTC CASSYPRGETQYF
TRBJ2-7 NA TRBV5-1 TRBD1 TGCGCCAGCAGCCCGGCGGGACAGGATGCCGAGCAGTACTTC CASSPAGQDAEQYF
TRBJ2-5 NA TRBV6-5 NA TGTGCCAGCAGTTACTCAAACCAGGGCCTCCGGGAGACCCAGTACTTC CASSYSNQGLRETQYF
TRBJ1-2 NA TRBV7-8 NA TGTGCCAGCAGCTCCCGGGGAGGTCGCCGTCCTAACTATGGCTACACCTTC CASSSRGGRRPNYGYTF
TRBJ1-2 NA TRBV12-5 NA TGTGCTAGTGGTACCCCGGGGATCTATGGCTACACCTTC CASGTPGIYGYTF
TRBJ1-4 NA TRBV28 NA TGTGCCAGCAGGGCCGCAACTAATGAAAAACTGTTTTTT CASRAATNEKLFF
TRBJ1-1 NA TRBV19 TRBD1 TGTGCCAGCCGAGAGACAGGGGTGGGCACTGAAGCTTTCTTT CASRETGVGTEAFF
TRBJ2-5 NA TRBV12-5 TRBD2 TGTGCTAGTGGTTTGTACGGACTAGCGGGGGGGCCGGGGGAGACCCAGTACTTC CASGLYGLAGGPGETQYF
TRBJ1-2 few TRBV18 TRBD1 TGTGCCAGCTCCGGGACAGGGTCGGATGGCTACACCTTC CASSGTGSDGYTF
TRBJ2-1 NA TRBV11-3 NA TGTGCCAGCAGCTTAGCCCCCAGCGCCTCCTACAATGAGCAGTTCTTC CASSLAPSASYNEQFF
TRBJ2-2 NA TRBV11-2 TRBD1 TGTGCCAGCAGCCGAGGTCGACAGGGTGGGAGCGGGGAGCTGTTTTTT CASSRGRQGGSGELFF
TRBJ1-2 NA TRBV9 NA TGTGCCAGCAGCGTAGAGACAGGTTCATATGGCTACACCTTC CASSVETGSYGYTF
TRBJ2-1 NA TRBV2 TRBD2 TGTGCCAGCAGTGACGGACCGGGGGGGGACAATGAGCAGTTCTTC CASSDGPGGDNEQFF
TRBJ1-6 few TRBV6-5 NA TGTGCCAGTAGGTCATCGCACGACTCTAATTCACCCCTCCACTTT CASRSSHDSNSPLHF
TRBJ2-6 NA TRBV27 NA TGTGCCAGCACCCTATTCTCTGGGGCCAACGTCCTGACTTTC CASTLFSGANVLTF
TRBJ1-1 NA TRBV19 TRBD1 TGTGCCAGTAGTATCGCCGGGACAGGGGACACTGAAGCTTTCTTT CASSIAGTGDTEAFF
TRBJ1-1 NA TRBV11-2 TRBD1 TGTGCCAGCAGCTCGCGAGGGGGCAGACAGAACACTGAAGCTTTCTTT CASSSRGGRQNTEAFF
TRBJ1-2 NA TRBV12-3/TRBV12-4 NA TGTGCCAGCAGCCCGGACAGACTCTATGGCTACACCTTC CASSPDRLYGYTF
TRBJ1-2 NA TRBV20-1 NA TGCTCGGGAGGCCGAGACACCTTC CSGGRDTF
TRBJ2-3 NA TRBV19 NA TGTGCCAGTAGTATGATGTATAGCGCAGATACGCAGTATTTT CASSMMYSADTQYF
TRBJ1-6 NA TRBV5-1 NA TGCGCCAGCACCTTTGGGGTAGGGGGTAATTCACCCCTCCACTTT CASTFGVGGNSPLHF
TRBJ1-2 NA TRBV5-1 NA TGCGCCAGCAGCTTGGCCACCCCCGGGACAACCGTTAACTATGGCTACACCTTC CASSLATPGTTVNYGYTF
TRBJ1-5 NA TRBV12-5 TRBD1 TGTGCTAGTGGTTTGCCCCAGGGACAGGGGGCCAGTAATCAGCCCCAGCATTTT CASGLPQGQGASNQPQHF
TRBJ2-3 NA TRBV7-3 NA TGTGCCAGCAGCTTAAACGGGTTAGGCACAGATACGCAGTATTTT CASSLNGLGTDTQYF
TRBJ2-1 NA TRBV21-1 NA TGTGCCAGCAGCAAAGCGGGGACTAGCGTCGTTGTAGGCAATGAGCAGTTCTTC CASSKAGTSVVVGNEQFF
TRBJ2-1 NA TRBV11-2 NA TGTGCCAGCAGCTTACGGGGAAGCGGCTCCTACAATGAGCAGTTCTTC CASSLRGSGSYNEQFF
TRBJ1-5 NA TRBV27 TRBD1 TGTGCCAGCAGCCCTCGGACAGGGGTTGATAGCAATCAGCCCCAGCATTTT CASSPRTGVDSNQPQHF
TRBJ1-4 NA TRBV7-9 NA TGTGCCAGCAGCTTAGAGCCCTCGAGGGCGGTGGGTGAAAAACTGTTTTTT CASSLEPSRAVGEKLFF
TRBJ2-5 NA TRBV7-9 TRBD2 TGTGCCAGCAGCTTAGGGTACGGGGGGGCAAAAGAGACCCAGTACTTC CASSLGYGGAKETQYF
TRBJ2-3 NA TRBV7-9 NA TGTGCCAGCAGCTTAGGCACTAGCACGTATACGCAGTATTTT CASSLGTSTYTQYF
TRBJ2-5 NA TRBV5-6 NA TGTGCCAGCAGCTTGGGCAGTGAAGAGACCCAGTACTTC CASSLGSEETQYF
TRBJ1-6 NA TRBV6-2/TRBV6-3 TRBD1 TGTGCCAGCAGTTCAACGACAGGGCTGGGGAATTCACCCCTCCACTTT CASSSTTGLGNSPLHF
TRBJ1-5 NA TRBV7-8 NA TGTGCCAGCAGCTTAGCCGGCAGGGGCAGTAATCAGCCCCAGCATTTT CASSLAGRGSNQPQHF
TRBJ1-5 NA TRBV30 NA TGTGCCTGGAGTGTACCGTTCCTAAGCAATCAGCCCCAGCATTTT CAWSVPFLSNQPQHF
TRBJ1-6 few TRBV5-5 NA TGTGCCAGCAGCTTGGAGGGAGGAGTTTCACCCCTCCACTTT CASSLEGGVSPLHF
TRBJ2-5 NA TRBV11-2 NA TGTGCCAGCAGCTGGGGCGCAGGGCAAGAGACCCAGTACTTC CASSWGAGQETQYF
TRBJ2-3 NA TRBV5-1 NA TGCGCCAGCAGCCGCGGAACTACGGGAGATACGCAGTATTTT CASSRGTTGDTQYF
TRBJ2-1 NA TRBV29-1 TRBD2 TGCAGCGTTCGAAGCGGGGCCGTCAATGAGCAGTTCTTC CSVRSGAVNEQFF
TRBJ2-5 NA TRBV4-1 NA TGCGCCAGCAGCCACTATCCAGGGACTGATCAAGAGACCCAGTACTTC CASSHYPGTDQETQYF
TRBJ1-4 NA TRBV5-1 NA TGCGCCAGCAGCCAGCTAGGGAGTACATCTCGAGAAAAACTGTTTTTT CASSQLGSTSREKLFF
TRBJ1-2 NA TRBV2 NA TGTGCCAGCAGGCGCGGGAAAGCCCGCTATGGCTACACCTTC CASRRGKARYGYTF
TRBJ2-1 NA TRBV2 TRBD2 TGTGCCAGCAGTGAACTAGCGGGGGGGTACAATGAGCAGTTCTTC CASSELAGGYNEQFF
TRBJ1-1 NA TRBV28 NA TGTGCCAGCAGTTTAGGGCAGTACACTGAAGCTTTCTTT CASSLGQYTEAFF
TRBJ2-1 NA TRBV5-4 NA TGTGCCAGCAGAACAGCCGCTTACAATGAGCAGTTCTTC CASRTAAYNEQFF
TRBJ1-1 few TRBV5-4 NA TGTGCCAGTCGACCGGTTCCCGGAGACACTGAAGCTTTCTTT CASRPVPGDTEAFF
TRBJ2-7 NA TRBV4-3 TRBD2 TGCGCCAGCAGCCAAGATTGGACGGGGGGGCGTAACTACGAGCAGTACTTC CASSQDWTGGRNYEQYF
TRBJ2-7 NA TRBV5-4 TRBD1 TGTGCCAGCAGCTTGTTGACAGGGGGCGAAGAGCAGTACTTC CASSLLTGGEEQYF